The sequence of this TCR beta chain was determined in a study of blood T cell repertoires in COVID-19. Study as a whole: From T cells, B-cell-depleted T cells, or PBMCs came the material, which was cDNA or gDNA.

This clone was detected only a few times. CDR3 length: 14 residues. Germline lookup yields CDR1 MNHEY and CDR2 SMNVEV (reference sequence). V was shortened by 5 bases and J by 5 bases, with 15 bases between the two germline ends. Original methodology: For nucleated cells, counts were estimated from reference gene primer amplification. The repertoire was sequenced with immunoSEQ multiplex PCR; TCRdb's copy has only in-frame clones and lacks some. V and J calls and clone size are given by that table; D and trimming were obtained from the DNA. The sample has 65,000 to 90,000 clones; roughly 87% are singletons.

V usage is TRBV27 and J usage is TRBJ1-2; D gene ambiguous. The sequenced material came from peripheral blood. The TCR comes from a man younger than 45 with acute or convalescent COVID-19. For the CDR3, the DNA is TGTGCCAGCAGTCCCGGGGTTAGCCGGTATGGCTACACCTTC. Translation gives CASSPGVSRYGYTF.